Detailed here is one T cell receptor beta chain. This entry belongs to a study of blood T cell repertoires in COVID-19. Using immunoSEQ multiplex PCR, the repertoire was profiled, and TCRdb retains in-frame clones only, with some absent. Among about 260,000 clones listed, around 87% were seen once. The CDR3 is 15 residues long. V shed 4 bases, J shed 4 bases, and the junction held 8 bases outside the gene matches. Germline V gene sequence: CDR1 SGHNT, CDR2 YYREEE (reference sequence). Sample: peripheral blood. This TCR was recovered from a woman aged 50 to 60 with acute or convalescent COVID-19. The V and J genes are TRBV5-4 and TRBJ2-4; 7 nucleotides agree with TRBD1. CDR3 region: CASSPRGTDKNIQYF. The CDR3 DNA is TGTGCCAGCAGCCCCAGGGGGACAGATAAAAACATTCAGTACTTC.